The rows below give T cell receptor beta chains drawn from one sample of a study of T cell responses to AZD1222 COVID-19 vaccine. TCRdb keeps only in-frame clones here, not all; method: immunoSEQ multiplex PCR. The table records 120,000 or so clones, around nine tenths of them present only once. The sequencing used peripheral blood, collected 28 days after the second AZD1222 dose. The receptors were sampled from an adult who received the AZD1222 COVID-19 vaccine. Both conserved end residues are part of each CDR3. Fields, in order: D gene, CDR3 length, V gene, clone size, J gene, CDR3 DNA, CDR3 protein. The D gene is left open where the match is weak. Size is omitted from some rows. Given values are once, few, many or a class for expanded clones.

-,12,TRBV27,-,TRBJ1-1,TGTGCCAGCCTTGGGAGTACGACTGAAGCTTTCTTT,CASLGSTTEAFF
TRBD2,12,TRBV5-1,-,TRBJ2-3,TGCGCCAGCAGCTATGGACTAGGAGGGCAGTATTTT,CASSYGLGGQYF
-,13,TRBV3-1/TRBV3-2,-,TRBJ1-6,TGTGCCAGCAGCCAAGAATGGGGGGCACCCCTCCACTTT,CASSQEWGAPLHF
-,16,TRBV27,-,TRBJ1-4,TGTGCCAGCAGTCCTTACGTCGTGGCAACTAATGAAAAACTGTTTTTT,CASSPYVVATNEKLFF
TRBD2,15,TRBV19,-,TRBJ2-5,TGTGCCAGTAGTAAGGGGACTAGCGGACAAGAGACCCAGTACTTC,CASSKGTSGQETQYF
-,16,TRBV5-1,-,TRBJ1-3,TGCGCCAGCAGCTTGCAGGGACTACACTCTGGAAACACCATATATTTT,CASSLQGLHSGNTIYF
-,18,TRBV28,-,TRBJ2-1,TGTGCCAGCAGTTGGGCCTCCATGACAGAAAGCTCCTACAATGAGCAGTTCTTC,CASSWASMTESSYNEQFF
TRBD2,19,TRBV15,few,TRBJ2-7,TGTGCCACCAGCAGAAAGATAGGGACTTTTCTAGCGGTGATCTACGAGCAGTACTTC,CATSRKIGTFLAVIYEQYF
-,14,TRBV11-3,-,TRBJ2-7,TGTGCCAGCAGTCACCGGGACAAGTCCTACGAGCAGTACTTC,CASSHRDKSYEQYF
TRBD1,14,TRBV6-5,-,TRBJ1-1,TGTGCCAGCACCGGGACAGAAATGAACACTGAAGCTTTCTTT,CASTGTEMNTEAFF
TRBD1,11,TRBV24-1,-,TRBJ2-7,TGTGCCACACTTACAGGGGACGAGCAGTACTTC,CATLTGDEQYF
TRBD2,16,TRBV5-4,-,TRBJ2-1,TGTGCCAGCAGCCCAAGGACTAGCAGACCCTACAATGAGCAGTTCTTC,CASSPRTSRPYNEQFF
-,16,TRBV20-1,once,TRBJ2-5,TGCAGTGCTAGTATGGCGGGCTGGTTTCTCCAAGAGACCCAGTACTTC,CSASMAGWFLQETQYF
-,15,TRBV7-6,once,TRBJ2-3,TGTGCCAGCAGCCCCCAGGGGCCCAGCACAGATACGCAGTATTTT,CASSPQGPSTDTQYF
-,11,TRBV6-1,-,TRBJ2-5,TGTGCCAGCAGCCGGGGAGAGACCCAGTACTTC,CASSRGETQYF
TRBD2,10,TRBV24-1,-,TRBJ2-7,TGTGCCTGGGGGGGCTACGAGCAGTACTTC,CAWGGYEQYF
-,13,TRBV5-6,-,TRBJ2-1,TGTGCCAGCAGCTTGGGTGCCTACAATGAGCAGTTCTTC,CASSLGAYNEQFF
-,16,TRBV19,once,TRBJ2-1,TGTGCCAGTAGTATCCCCCCCACTGGGGGTTACAATGAGCAGTTCTTC,CASSIPPTGGYNEQFF
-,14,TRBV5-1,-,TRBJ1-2,TGCGCCAGCAGCTTGGGACCCCCCGAGCCGGGCTACACCTTC,CASSLGPPEPGYTF
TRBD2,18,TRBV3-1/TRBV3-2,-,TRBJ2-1,TGTGCCAGCAGCCAGGAGATACCGGGACTAGCAATCTACAATGAGCAGTTCTTC,CASSQEIPGLAIYNEQFF
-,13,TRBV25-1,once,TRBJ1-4,TGTGCCAGCAGTGAGCCCGACAGGGAAAAACTGTTTTTT,CASSEPDREKLFF
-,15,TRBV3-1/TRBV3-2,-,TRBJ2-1,TGTGCCAGCAGCCGATCTACCGACAGGCACAATGAGCAGTTCTTC,CASSRSTDRHNEQFF
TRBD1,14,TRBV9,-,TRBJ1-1,TGTGCCAGCAGGGGGGACAGTATGAACACTGAAGCTTTCTTT,CASRGDSMNTEAFF
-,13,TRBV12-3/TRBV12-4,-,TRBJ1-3,TGTGCCAGCACCTTTGGGTCTGGAAACACCATATATTTT,CASTFGSGNTIYF
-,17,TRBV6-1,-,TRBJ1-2,TGTGCCAGCAGTGACAATAGGTGGACCACGAATAACTATGGCTACACCTTC,CASSDNRWTTNNYGYTF
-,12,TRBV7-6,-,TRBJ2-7,TGTGCCAGCAGCTTGGGGGCCTACGAGCAGTACTTC,CASSLGAYEQYF
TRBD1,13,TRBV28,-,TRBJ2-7,TGTGCCAGCAAGACGGGGACAGCTTACGAGCAGTACTTC,CASKTGTAYEQYF
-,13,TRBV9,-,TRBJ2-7,TGTGCCAGCAGCGTCGATAGCCCCTACGAGCAGTACTTC,CASSVDSPYEQYF
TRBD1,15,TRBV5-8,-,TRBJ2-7,TGTGCCAGCAGCCTACAGGGGTTCCACACCTACGAGCAGTACTTC,CASSLQGFHTYEQYF
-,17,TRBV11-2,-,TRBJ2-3,TGTGCCAGCAGCTTAGTTTGGGTGGCTAGCGCAGAAGATACGCAGTATTTT,CASSLVWVASAEDTQYF
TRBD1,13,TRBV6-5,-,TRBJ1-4,TGTGCCAGCAGTTGGACAGGGGGTGAAAAACTGTTTTTT,CASSWTGGEKLFF
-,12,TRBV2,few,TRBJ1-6,TGTGCCAGCAGTGAAAACATTTCACCCCTCCACTTT,CASSENISPLHF
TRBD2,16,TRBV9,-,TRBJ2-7,TGTGCCAGCAGCGTAGAGTCTAGCGGGAGGAACGGCGAGCAGTACTTC,CASSVESSGRNGEQYF
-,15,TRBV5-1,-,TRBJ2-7,TGCGCCAGCAGCTTGGGGTCAGGCTCGACCTACGAGCAGTACTTC,CASSLGSGSTYEQYF
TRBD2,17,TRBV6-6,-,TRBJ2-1,TGTGCCAGCAGTCGGGGACTAGCGGGGCCCTTCTACAATGAGCAGTTCTTC,CASSRGLAGPFYNEQFF
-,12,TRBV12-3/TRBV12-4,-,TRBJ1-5,TGTGCCAGCAACGCAGGACATCAGCCCCAGCATTTT,CASNAGHQPQHF
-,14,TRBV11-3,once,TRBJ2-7,TGTGCCAGCAGCTTAGGAGTCACCCCGGACGAGCAGTACTTC,CASSLGVTPDEQYF
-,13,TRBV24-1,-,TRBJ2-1,TGTGCCACCAGTGATTCCGCAGGCCAAGGGCAGTTCTTC,CATSDSAGQGQFF
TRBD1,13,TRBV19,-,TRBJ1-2,TGTGCCAGTAGTAGCAGGGGGCGCGATGGCTACACCTTC,CASSSRGRDGYTF
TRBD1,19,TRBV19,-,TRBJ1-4,TGTGCCAGTAGTCCCAAACTCCGGGACAGGATTGCAACTAATGAAAAACTGTTTTTT,CASSPKLRDRIATNEKLFF
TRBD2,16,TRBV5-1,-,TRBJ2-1,TGCGCCAGCAGTTCAGACGGGGGGGCCTCCTACAATGAGCAGTTCTTC,CASSSDGGASYNEQFF